A selection of T cell receptor beta chains follows, all from one sample in a study of CD8 T cells in Susac syndrome. TCRdb fed the immunoSEQ multiplex PCR reads into MiXCR, producing one record per CDR3 protein. The data show 150,000 to 200,000 distinct CDR3 sequences, approximately 93% seen once. The sequencing input was CD4+ T cells from PBMCs. Source of these receptors: a human donor in good health. CDR3s include the opening cysteine and the closing phenylalanine or tryptophan. The D gene is left open where the match is weak. Size tells how often a clone was seen (once, few, many) or the class of an expanded clone, and some rows leave it out.

d_call clone_size j_call v_call cdr3_nt cdr3_aa
TRBD2 . TRBJ2-1 TRBV28 TGTGCCACATGGCCCAGCGGGGGGGCCCATGAGCAGTTCTTC CATWPSGGAHEQFF
. . TRBJ2-7 TRBV6-6 TGTGCCAGCAGTCATACCGACCCAACCTACGAGCAGTACTTC CASSHTDPTYEQYF
. . TRBJ1-5 TRBV28 TGTGCCAGCAGGGAAGACCTCGGGCCCCAGCATTTT CASREDLGPQHF
. . TRBJ2-1 TRBV29-1 TGCAGCGTTGAAGATCAGGGTCGGGACAATGAGCAGTTCTTC CSVEDQGRDNEQFF
. . TRBJ2-5 TRBV6-6 TGTGCCAGCAGTTACGGGGGCGCCCCGGAAGAGACCCAGTACTTC CASSYGGAPEETQYF
. . TRBJ1-6 TRBV19 TGTGCCAGTGACCTGGGACGACATAATTCACCCCTCCACTTT CASDLGRHNSPLHF
. . TRBJ1-2 TRBV14 TGTGCCAGCAGCCAAGATCGGGCGGATGGCTACACTTTC CASSQDRADGYTF
TRBD1 once TRBJ2-7 TRBV30 TGTGCCTGCGGCGAGGGACAGGGCTACGAGCAGTACTTC CACGEGQGYEQYF
. once TRBJ2-1 TRBV14 TGTGCCAGCAGCTTCCGGTCGGAGCAGTTCTTC CASSFRSEQFF
TRBD2 . TRBJ2-2 TRBV4-2 TGTGCCAGCAGCCAAGATAAGCGGGGGGGCCGGAGATTGAGCACCGGGGAGCTGTTTTTT CASSQDKRGGRRLSTGELFF
. . TRBJ1-3 TRBV30 TGTGCCTGGAGTGCCCCAGGAAACACCATATATTTT CAWSAPGNTIYF
. . TRBJ1-2 TRBV4-3 TGCGCCAGCAGCCAAGATCACGGCAGGGCGTTGAGGGGCTACACCTTC CASSQDHGRALRGYTF
. . TRBJ2-7 TRBV3-1 TGTGCCAGCAGCCAAGGACAGGCCAAGGTCTCCGAGCAGTACTTC CASSQGQAKVSEQYF
. . TRBJ2-7 TRBV19 TGTGCCAGCATGGACAGCTACGAGCAGTACTTC CASMDSYEQYF
. . TRBJ2-5 TRBV6-5 TGTGCCAGCAGTGTTACAGGGTTCCAAGAGACCCAGTACTTC CASSVTGFQETQYF
. few TRBJ1-2 TRBV6-5 TGTGTAACGAGAGTTAACTATGGCTACACCTTC CVTRVNYGYTF
TRBD1 . TRBJ2-7 TRBV5-1 TGCGCCAGCAGCTCCGACAGGGGGGGTAAGGAGCAGTACTTC CASSSDRGGKEQYF
TRBD2 . TRBJ2-3 TRBV5-1 TGCGCCAGCAGCTTGGCCGGGGGGTTCACAGATACGCAGTATTTT CASSLAGGFTDTQYF
. once TRBJ1-1 TRBV9 TGTGCCAGCTCGGAAGGGCCGGGGCCGGCGGGGACTGAAGCTTTCTTT CASSEGPGPAGTEAFF
TRBD2 . TRBJ2-2 TRBV4-1 TGCGCCAGCAGCCAAGATGTAGCGGGGGGGCCGGGGGAGCTGTTTTTT CASSQDVAGGPGELFF
. . TRBJ1-4 TRBV30 TGTGCCCGTAATAACGAAAAAAAACTGTTTTTT CARNNEKKLFF
. . TRBJ2-5 TRBV29-1 TGCAGCGTTGAAGCGATAGTTCAAGAGACCCAGTACTTC CSVEAIVQETQYF
. once TRBJ1-1 TRBV15 TGTGCCACCAGCAGAGATAGGCACACTGAAGCTTTCTTT CATSRDRHTEAFF
. . TRBJ2-3 TRBV6-2/TRBV6-3 TGTGCCAGCAGAAACGCCGGGTCTGATACGCAGTATTTT CASRNAGSDTQYF
TRBD1 . TRBJ2-7 TRBV7-2 TGTGCCAGCAGCTTAGTGGGACAGGGGCCCTACGAGCAGTACTTC CASSLVGQGPYEQYF
TRBD2 . TRBJ2-5 TRBV9 TGTGCCAGCAGCCAAGCGGGGGCGGAGACCCAGTACTTC CASSQAGAETQYF
. . TRBJ1-6 TRBV7-2 TGTGCCAGCAGCTTAAACGGGGGCGCAAATAATTCACCCCTCCACTTT CASSLNGGANNSPLHF
TRBD1 . TRBJ2-3 TRBV18 TGTGCCAGCTCACCACTCGCACAGGGGGGACGTCGTGCTAGCACAGATACGCAGTATTTT CASSPLAQGGRRASTDTQYF
. . TRBJ1-1 TRBV28 TGTGCCACCCAGGAGGGCACTGAAGCTTTCTTT CATQEGTEAFF